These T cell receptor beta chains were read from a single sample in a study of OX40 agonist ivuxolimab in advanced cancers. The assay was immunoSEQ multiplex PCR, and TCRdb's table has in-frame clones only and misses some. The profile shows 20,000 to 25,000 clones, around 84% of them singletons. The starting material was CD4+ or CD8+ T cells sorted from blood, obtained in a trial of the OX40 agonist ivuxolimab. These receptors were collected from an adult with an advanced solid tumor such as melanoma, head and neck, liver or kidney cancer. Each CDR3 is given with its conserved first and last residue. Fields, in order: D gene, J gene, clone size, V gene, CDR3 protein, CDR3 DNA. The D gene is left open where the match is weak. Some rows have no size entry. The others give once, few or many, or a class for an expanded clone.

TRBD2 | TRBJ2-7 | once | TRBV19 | CASSIGLADPIYEQYF | TGTGCCAGTAGTATAGGACTAGCGGACCCTATCTACGAGCAGTACTTC
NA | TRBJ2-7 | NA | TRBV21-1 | CASSVGTGIDGYEQYF | NA
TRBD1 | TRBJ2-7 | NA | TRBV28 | CASSVGTGAYEQYF | TGTGCCAGCAGTGTAGGGACAGGGGCCTACGAGCAGTACTTC
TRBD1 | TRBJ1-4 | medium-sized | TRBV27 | CASSLWGRTGLNEKLFF | TGTGCCAGCAGTTTATGGGGAAGGACAGGACTAAATGAAAAACTGTTTTTT
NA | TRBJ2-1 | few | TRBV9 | CASSVGRDFYNEQFF | TGTGCCAGCAGCGTAGGTCGGGACTTTTACAATGAGCAGTTCTTC
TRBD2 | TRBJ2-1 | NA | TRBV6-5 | CASSYLAGAYNEQFF | TGTGCCAGCAGTTACTTAGCGGGAGCCTACAATGAGCAGTTCTTC
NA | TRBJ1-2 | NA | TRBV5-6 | CASSYAESNYGYTF | TGTGCCAGCAGCTACGCCGAGTCTAACTATGGCTACACCTTC
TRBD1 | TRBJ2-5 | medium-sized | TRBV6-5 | CASSSSGQAQETQYF | TGTGCCAGCAGTTCCTCAGGACAGGCGCAAGAGACCCAGTACTTC
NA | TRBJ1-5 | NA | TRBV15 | CATSRERDGGYNQPQHF | TGTGCCACCAGCAGAGAAAGGGACGGGGGGTATAATCAGCCCCAGCATTTT
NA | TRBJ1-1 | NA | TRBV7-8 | CASSLVSGPNTEAFF | TGTGCCAGCAGCTTAGTATCGGGACCGAACACTGAAGCTTTCTTT
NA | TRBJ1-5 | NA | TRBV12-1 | CASSATRGQPQHF | TGTGCCAGCAGCGCCACTCGGGGTCAGCCCCAGCATTTT
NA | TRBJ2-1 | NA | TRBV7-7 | CASSFGQYNEQFF | TGTGCTAGCAGCTTTGGACAGTACAATGAGCAGTTCTTC
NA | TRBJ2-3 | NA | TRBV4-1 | CASSQDGPYTDTQYF | TGCGCCAGCAGCCAAGACGGGCCCTACACAGATACGCAGTATTTT
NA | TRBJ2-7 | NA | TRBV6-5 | CASQLSMTGYEQYF | TGTGCCAGCCAGTTGTCGATGACAGGCTACGAGCAGTACTTC
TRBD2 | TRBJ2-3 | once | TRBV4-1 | CASSQPTSGIVMDTQYF | TGCGCCAGCAGCCAGCCGACTAGCGGGATCGTAATGGATACGCAGTATTTT
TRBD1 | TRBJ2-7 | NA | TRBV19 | CASSAQGDSYEQYF | TGTGCCAGTAGTGCACAGGGGGACAGCTACGAGCAGTACTTC
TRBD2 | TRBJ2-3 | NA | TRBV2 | CASSESAGVVTDTQYF | TGTGCCAGCAGTGAATCGGCGGGAGTGGTAACAGATACGCAGTATTTT
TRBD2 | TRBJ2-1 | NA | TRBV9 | CASSVAGTSGIEQFF | TGTGCCAGCAGCGTAGCGGGGACTAGCGGGATTGAGCAGTTCTTC
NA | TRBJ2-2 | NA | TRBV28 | CASSSGWLFF | TGTGCCAGCAGTTCAGGGTGGCTGTTTTTT
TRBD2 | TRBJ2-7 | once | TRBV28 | CASSSGSPFSYEQYF | TGTGCCAGCAGCAGCGGGAGCCCTTTCTCCTACGAGCAGTACTTC
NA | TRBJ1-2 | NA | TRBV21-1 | CASSNAYRNGRRINYGYTF | TGTGCCAGCAGCAATGCCTATAGGAATGGCAGGCGTATTAACTATGGCTACACCTTC
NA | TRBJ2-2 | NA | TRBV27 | CASSLLDGGELFF | TGTGCCAGCAGTTTACTAGATGGCGGGGAGCTGTTTTTT
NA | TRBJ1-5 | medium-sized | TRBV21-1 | CASSKKQVGRVKQPQHF | TGTGCCAGCAGCAAGAAACAAGTTGGGAGGGTAAAGCAGCCCCAGCATTTT
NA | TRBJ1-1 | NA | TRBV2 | CASRNLEAFF | TGTGCCAGCAGGAATCTTGAAGCTTTCTTT
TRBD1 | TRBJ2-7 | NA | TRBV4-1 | CASSQDRPGGIVTYEQYF | TGCGCCAGCAGCCAAGATCGGCCAGGGGGTATAGTAACCTACGAGCAGTACTTC
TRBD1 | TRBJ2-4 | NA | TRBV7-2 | CASSLQGAEGIQYF | TGTGCCAGCAGCTTACAGGGGGCAGAGGGCATTCAGTACTTC
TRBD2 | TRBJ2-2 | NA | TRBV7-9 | CASSLGAGLNTGELFF | TGTGCCAGCAGCCTAGGAGCGGGGCTGAACACCGGGGAGCTGTTTTTT
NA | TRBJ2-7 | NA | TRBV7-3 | CASSFAGGSEQYF | TGTGCCAGCAGCTTCGCAGGGGGGTCCGAGCAGTACTTC
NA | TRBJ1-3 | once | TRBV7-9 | CASSLGAGSSGNTIYF | TGTGCCAGCAGCTTAGGGGCAGGGAGCTCTGGAAACACCATATATTTT
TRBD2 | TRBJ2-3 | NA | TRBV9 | CASSAQSGRAGDTQYF | TGTGCCAGCAGCGCCCAGAGCGGGAGGGCCGGGGATACGCAGTATTTT
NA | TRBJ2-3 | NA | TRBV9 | CASSAEVGTDTQYF | TGTGCCAGCAGCGCGGAAGTGGGCACAGATACGCAGTATTTT
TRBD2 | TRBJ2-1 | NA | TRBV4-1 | CASSQVAGVGDNEQFF | TGCGCCAGCAGCCAAGTAGCGGGAGTAGGTGATAATGAGCAGTTCTTC
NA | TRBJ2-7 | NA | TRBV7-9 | CASSLAGAYEQYF | TGTGCCAGCAGCTTAGCCGGGGCCTACGAGCAGTACTTC
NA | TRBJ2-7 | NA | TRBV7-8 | CASSLATGRYFYEQYF | TGTGCCAGCAGCTTAGCGACGGGACGGTATTTCTACGAGCAGTACTTC
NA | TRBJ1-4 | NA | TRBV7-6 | CASSSEARAPTNEKLFF | TGTGCCAGCAGCTCAGAAGCACGGGCCCCAACTAATGAAAAACTGTTTTTT
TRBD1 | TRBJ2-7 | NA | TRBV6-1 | CASSAGQGAYEQYF | TGTGCCAGCAGTGCCGGACAGGGGGCCTACGAGCAGTACTTC